The next 23 T cell receptor beta chains were all read from a single sample in a study of cytomegalovirus exposure and HLA in healthy donors. The repertoire was sequenced with immunoSEQ multiplex PCR; TCRdb's copy has only in-frame clones and lacks some. Seen here are approximately 150,000 clones, 80% to 95% observed once, and the top ten hold roughly 0.7%. The specimen was PBMCs. The source is a man in his late teens or twenties in good health and CMV-seronegative.

This chain uses TRBV5-1 with TRBJ2-5, with TRBD1 identical over 9 bases. CDR3 length equals 17 residues. Germline V gene sequence: CDR1 SGHRS, CDR2 YFSETQ. The ends lost 3 bases at V and 5 bases at J; junction bases unmatched: 14. The CDR3 protein is CASSSDVRTGVAETQYF. Here the CDR3 DNA reads TGCGCCAGCAGCTCCGACGTGCGGACAGGGGTGGCCGAGACCCAGTACTTC.

The V call is TRBV9, the J call TRBJ2-5; the D is unclear. V dropped 0 bases and J dropped 1 base, with 7 bases sitting between them. This CDR3 contains 14 residues. The germline gives CDR1 SGDLS, CDR2 YYNGEE. The CDR3 region has the DNA TGTGCCAGCAGCGTAGCCGACATCCAAGAGACCCAGTACTTC. The encoded protein is CASSVADIQETQYF.

The chain's CDR3 is CASAGDNSGNTIYF. In nucleotides, the CDR3 is TGCGCCAGCGCCGGGGACAACTCTGGAAACACCATATATTTT. V usage is TRBV5-1 and J usage is TRBJ1-3; D perhaps matches TRBD1 (6 bases). Trimming shortened V by 7 bases and J by 0 bases, and 11 bases separated the two germline ends. The CDR3 spans 14 residues. Germline V gene sequence: CDR1 SGHRS, CDR2 YFSETQ.

This rearrangement joins TRBV29-1 to TRBJ2-1; 11 bases agree with TRBD1. Germline-derived CDR1 and CDR2 are SQVTM and ANQGSEA. V dropped 2 bases and J dropped 4; count of bases not matched to a gene: 10. The CDR3 has 17 residues. The CDR3 reads CSVELAVGQGVYNEQFF. The CDR3 DNA follows: TGCAGCGTTGAATTGGCGGTGGGACAGGGGGTATACAATGAGCAGTTCTTC.

V and J are TRBV5-6 and TRBJ1-2; 7 nucleotides agree with TRBD1. Germline CDR1 is SGHDT and CDR2 is YYEEEE. This CDR3 is 17 amino acids long. The junction had 17 bases not matched to a gene; V was cut back by 6 bases and J by 3 bases. The CDR3 protein is CASTRYDRERAYYGYTF. The CDR3 DNA is TGTGCCAGCACGCGTTACGACAGGGAGCGGGCGTACTATGGCTACACCTTC.

The chain combines TRBV4-1 with TRBJ1-1; 7 bases agree with TRBD1. J lost 7 bases, V lost 3 bases, and 5 bases had no gene match. CDR3 length: 13 amino acids. Germline CDR1 reads MGHRA; CDR2 reads YSYEKL. CDR3 amino acids: CASSQAGTVEAFF. The CDR3 DNA reads TGCGCCAGCAGCCAGGCCGGGACAGTTGAAGCTTTCTTT.

The chain employs TRBV6-5 and TRBJ1-3, with TRBD1 matching 7 bases. Looked up from germline, CDR1 is MNHEY and CDR2 is SVGAGI. Trimming took 4 bases from V and 1 from J; bases not matched to a gene: 4. The CDR3 is made up of 15 amino acids. The CDR3: CASSSTGVSGNTIYF. DNA for the CDR3: TGTGCCAGCAGTTCAACAGGGGTTTCTGGAAACACCATATATTTT.

The genes are TRBV27 and TRBJ2-5; 9 bases map to TRBD2. The ends lost 5 bases at V and 4 bases at J; junction bases unmatched: 20. The CDR3 has 19 amino acids. CDR1 is MNHEY and CDR2 is SMNVEV in the germline V gene (reference sequence). The CDR3 sequence: CASSLKTPGLASKRETQYF. The CDR3 DNA is TGTGCCAGCAGTCTAAAAACTCCGGGACTAGCATCAAAGCGAGAGACCCAGTACTTC.

This chain joins TRBV6-1 and TRBJ2-5; TRBD1 might be the D (6 bases). V was cut by 4 bases and J by 4 bases, with 13 bases left in between. Germline V gene data show CDR1 as MNHNS and CDR2 as SASEGT. The CDR3 is made up of 14 amino acids. CDR3 residues: CASSVGRGRETQYF. The CDR3 bases are TGTGCCAGCAGTGTAGGCAGGGGACGAGAGACCCAGTACTTC.

The V gene is TRBV9, the J gene TRBJ2-2; D might be TRBD1 (6 bases). The CDR3 consists of 15 residues. V was cut by 3 bases and J by 8 bases, with 17 bases left in between. From germline, CDR1 is SGDLS and CDR2 YYNGEE. Here the CDR3 reads CASSDRDTRTGELFF. The CDR3 DNA reads TGTGCCAGCAGCGACCGGGACACTCGCACAGGGGAGCTGTTTTTT.

The chain employs TRBV21-1 and TRBJ2-7; TRBD2, as called in the table, went unchecked against the DNA. TRBV21-1 counts as a pseudogene. This CDR3 comprises 11 residues. The CDR3 spells CARGGRYEQYV. CDR3 sequence (DNA): TGTGCCAGAGGCGGGAGATACGAGCAGTACGTC.

The CDR3 reads CAWSPSGTGYRETQYF. DNA for the CDR3: TGTGCCTGGAGTCCCTCCGGGACAGGTTACCGCGAGACCCAGTACTTC. The chain employs TRBV30 and TRBJ2-5; 8 positions agree with TRBD1. The V gene's germline CDR1 is GTSNPN and CDR2 SVGIG (reference sequence). The CDR3 spans 16 residues. Trimming removed 2 bases from V and 5 bases from J; junction bases left unmatched: 13.

The chain carries TRBV9 and TRBJ1-3; TRBD1 might be the D (6 bases). This CDR3 is built from 15 residues. The V gene's germline CDR1 is SGDLS and CDR2 YYNGEE. The V end lost 2 bases, the J end lost 2 bases, and 11 bases lay between the germline ends. CDR3 region: CASSVQGNPGNTIYF. CDR3 in DNA: TGTGCCAGCAGCGTGCAGGGGAATCCTGGAAACACCATATATTTT.

The V gene is TRBV5-1, the J gene TRBJ1-1, with D possibly being TRBD1 (6 bases). Germline CDR1 and CDR2: SGHRS and YFSETQ. This CDR3 comprises 15 residues. V lost 0 bases, J lost 3 bases, and 12 bases lay in between. CDR3 bases: TGCGCCAGCAGCTTGGTGCAGGGGATTGACACTGAAGCTTTCTTT. It specifies CASSLVQGIDTEAFF.

J is TRBJ2-1 and V is TRBV7-3, with D possibly matching TRBD1 (6 bases). The CDR3 spans 15 residues. Between the trimmed V and J ends, which lost 2 bases and 4 bases, there was a span of 12 bases. The germline gives CDR1 SGHTA, CDR2 FQGTGA. The CDR3 bases are TGTGCCAGCAGCTTATTAGGGGGACAATACAATGAGCAGTTCTTC. This encodes CASSLLGGQYNEQFF.

The chain links TRBV4-1 to TRBJ2-2, with TRBD2 as a possible D gene (6 bases). Trimming removed 1 base from V and 2 bases from J, with 14 bases in between. Germline CDR1 reads MGHRA; CDR2 reads YSYEKL. The CDR3 runs to 17 residues. The CDR3 is CASSQVPASVNTGELFF. In nucleotides, the CDR3 is TGCGCCAGCAGCCAAGTGCCAGCTAGCGTCAACACCGGGGAGCTGTTTTTT.

The rearrangement uses TRBV7-8 and TRBJ2-5, with 9 bases fitting TRBD1. Losses at the gene ends were 1 base for V and 4 bases for J; bases not matched to a gene: 4. Germline V gene data show CDR1 as SGHVS and CDR2 as FQNEAQ. The CDR3 is 15 amino acids. This CDR3 is CASSLVGGQGETQYF. DNA of the CDR3: TGTGCCAGCAGCTTAGTAGGGGGACAGGGAGAGACCCAGTACTTC.

This CDR3 is CSAEGSGQPQHF. CDR3 DNA: TGCAGCGCAGAGGGATCCGGTCAGCCCCAGCATTTT. This chain uses TRBV29-1 with TRBJ1-5; D gene uncertain. CDR3 length: 12 residues. The germline CDR1 and CDR2 sequences are SQVTM and ANQGSEA. The V and J ends lost 7 bases and 6 bases respectively, with 13 bases between them.

V and J are TRBV30 and TRBJ1-2, with a tentative D call TRBD1 (5 bases). The CDR3 covers 14 residues. The V gene's germline CDR1 is GTSNPN and CDR2 SVGIG (reference sequence). V shed 4 bases and J shed 4 bases, with 16 bases lying between them. CDR3 amino acids: CAWTNPRQLYGYTF. In DNA form, the CDR3 reads TGTGCCTGGACCAACCCCCGACAGCTCTATGGCTACACCTTC.

The chain carries TRBV18 and TRBJ1-4, with TRBD1 identical over 12 bases. The V gene end was trimmed by 5 bases and the J gene end by 7 bases; junction bases not matched to a gene: 11. CDR1 and CDR2 from the germline V gene are KGHSH and LQKENI. CDR3 length equals 17 residues. CDR3 loop: CASSTGTGGVLFEKLFF. The CDR3 DNA is TGTGCCAGCTCAACCGGGACAGGGGGCGTTCTGTTTGAAAAACTGTTTTTT.

The CDR3 DNA sequence: TGTGCCAGCAGTTACGCCCCGACAGGGATCAACAATGAGCAGTTCTTC. Its translation: CASSYAPTGINNEQFF. The chain has TRBV6-5 and TRBJ2-1; 7 bases fit TRBD1. Unmatched junction bases numbered 9, after V lost 2 bases and J lost 5 bases. Germline CDR1 reads MNHEY; CDR2 reads SVGAGI. This CDR3 has 16 amino acids.

The chain couples TRBV5-6 to TRBJ1-4, with D possibly TRBD1 on 5 matching bases. The germline gives CDR1 SGHDT, CDR2 YYEEEE. This CDR3 spans 14 amino acids. V was clipped by 4 bases and J by 2 bases, with 9 bases between them. In DNA, the CDR3 is TGTGCCAGCAGCAACAGGTTCACTAATGAAAAACTGTTTTTT. Its translation: CASSNRFTNEKLFF.

The chain recombines TRBV7-9 with TRBJ1-2; no firm D call. Germline V gene lookup returns CDR1 SEHNR and CDR2 FQNEAQ (reference sequence). The length of the CDR3 is 13 residues. V was cut by 4 bases and J by 6 bases, with 12 bases left in between. CDR3 nucleotides: TGTGCCAGCAGCTCAAGGGCCGGGGATGGCTACACCTTC. Encoded protein: CASSSRAGDGYTF.